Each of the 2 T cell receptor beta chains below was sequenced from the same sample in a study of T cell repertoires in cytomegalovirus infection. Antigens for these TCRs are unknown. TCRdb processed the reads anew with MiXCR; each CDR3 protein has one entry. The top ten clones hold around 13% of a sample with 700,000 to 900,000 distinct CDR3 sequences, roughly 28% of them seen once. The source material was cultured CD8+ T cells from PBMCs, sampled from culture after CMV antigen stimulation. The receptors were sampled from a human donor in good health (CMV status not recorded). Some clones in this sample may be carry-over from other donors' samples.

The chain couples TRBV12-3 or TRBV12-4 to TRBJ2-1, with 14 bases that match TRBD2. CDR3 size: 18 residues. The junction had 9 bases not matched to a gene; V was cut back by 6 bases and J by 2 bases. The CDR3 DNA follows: TGTGCCAGCAGAACGACTAGCGGGGGGGCTCTTGCCTACAATGAGCAGTTCTTC. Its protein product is CASRTTSGGALAYNEQFF.

The CDR3 nucleotides are TGTGCCAGCAGCCTACGGACATTATCTGGGGCCAACGTCCTGACTTTC. This gives the protein CASSLRTLSGANVLTF. V gene TRBV9 combines with J gene TRBJ2-6; a possible D gene is TRBD1 (5 bases). Trimming stripped 4 bases from V and 1 base from J, with 12 bases between. Germline loops: CDR1 SGDLS, CDR2 YYNGEE. The CDR3 covers 16 residues.